Sequencing of this T cell receptor beta chain was carried out in a study of molecular identifiers for immune sequencing clone quantification. The germline V gene has CDR1 SQVTM and CDR2 ANQGSEA. Deletions cut 7 bases from V and 0 bases from J, with 4 bases between. The CDR3 has 11 residues. Naive CD8 libraries came from about 20,000 to 1,000,000 sorted cells with 10%, 30% or 50% RNA. This clonotype was observed at least ten times. Its specificity is not known. Notes on the study in general: Jurkat TCR RNA spiked in from one cell (amid approximately 1 million naive cells) was reportedly detectable.

TCRdb re-derived calls from the PCR reads in MiXCR, one entry per CDR3 protein. This sample has approximately 680,000 distinct CDR3 sequences, with less than 30% found just once. The origin of this receptor is a human donor in good health. Some libraries in this study had Jurkat cell RNA spiked in. The V and J genes are TRBV29-1 and TRBJ2-4; D remains ambiguous. The specimen sequenced was naive CD8+ T cells from blood, with Jurkat cell RNA spiked in. The subset was: FACS-sorted CD8+CD4-CCR7+CD45RA+ naive T cells. The CDR3 region has the DNA TGCAGCGGTCTAGCCAAAAACATTCAGTACTTC. The encoded protein is CSGLAKNIQYF.